The clone carrying this TCR beta chain was recorded once. A clone one base away is much larger, so this may be a read error. The data derive from a study of T cells in Graves' hyperthyroidism and ophthalmopathy. The investigators amplified TCR beta CDR3 regions from RNA transcripts. Primed by the HTBI set, a first-round RT-PCR was run on the TCR CDR3. TCRdb used MiXCR to reprocess the multiplex PCR reads, holding one entry per CDR3 protein. The sample records approximately 400,000 distinct CDR3 sequences, more than 15% being singletons. Germline loops: CDR1 MNHEY, CDR2 SVGAGI. The CDR3 is made up of 13 amino acids.

The gene calls are TRBV6-5 and TRBJ1-2; D uncertain. Sample: blood. This receptor was taken from a woman aged 18-29 years with Graves' hyperthyroidism. The CDR3 loop reads CASSYEQYYGYNF. The CDR3 DNA reads TGTGCCAGCAGTTACGAACAGTACTATGGCTACAACTTC.